The 14 T cell receptor beta chains reported below all come from one sample, sequenced in a study of blood T cell repertoires in COVID-19. The table came from immunoSEQ multiplex PCR; TCRdb's copy has only in-frame clones and leaves some out. This table has over 95,000 clones, roughly 85% appearing once. Sequenced: peripheral blood. These receptors were collected from a woman aged 55-69 years with COVID-19, enrolled during active disease.

The chain uses TRBV7-8 and TRBJ2-7, with 12 bases lining up with TRBD1. The CDR3 extends over 16 amino acids. Germline CDR1 is SGHVS and CDR2 is FQNEAQ. V was clipped by 5 bases and J by 5 bases; unmatched bases: 10. CDR3: CASSQRGTGGYHEQYF. The DNA for the CDR3 is TGTGCCAGCAGCCAAAGGGGGACAGGGGGCTATCACGAGCAGTACTTC.

The chain is built from TRBV5-5 and TRBJ2-5; D possibly corresponds to TRBD2 (6 bases). This CDR3 has 15 residues. V shed 4 bases and J shed 4 bases, with 17 bases lying between them. CDR1 is SGHKS, CDR2 YYEKEE, per germline (reference sequence). CDR3 in DNA: TGTGCCAGCAGCCTACCTCCGGAGGGTGGAGAGACCCAGTACTTC. Its translation is CASSLPPEGGETQYF. The full variable domain, in which reference TRBV5-5 and TRBJ2-5 provide the parts outside the CDR3, is DAGVTQSPTHLIKTRGQQVTLRCSPISGHKSVSWYQQVLGQGPQFIFQYYEKEERGRGNFPDRFSARQFPNYSSELNVNALLLGDSALYLCASSLPPEGGETQYFGPGTRLLVL.

CDR3 in amino acids: CASSQHSRGGYNEQFF. The CDR3 DNA sequence: TGCGCCAGCAGCCAACATTCTCGGGGGGGCTACAATGAGCAGTTCTTC. V and J are TRBV4-1 and TRBJ2-1; 8 bases fit TRBD2. CDR3 length equals 16 residues. V was clipped by 2 bases and J by 3 bases; unmatched bases: 6. From germline, CDR1 is MGHRA and CDR2 YSYEKL.

This sequence joins TRBV4-3 and TRBJ1-6; D unclear. V lost 1 base and J lost 12, with 10 bases in between. Germline assignment: CDR1 LGHNA and CDR2 YSLEER. This CDR3 has 13 amino acids. CDR3 in amino acids: CASSQGSVQPLHF. The CDR3 nucleotides are TGCGCCAGCAGCCAAGGGTCCGTACAACCCCTCCACTTT.

Only one count was recorded for this clone. Here the CDR3 DNA reads TGTGCCAGCAGCTTAGATCCGTCTAGCGAGAGGTCCTACAATGAGCAGTTCTTC. This codes for CASSLDPSSERSYNEQFF. This chain joins TRBV7-6 and TRBJ2-1, with a tentative D call TRBD2 (6 bases). The V gene lost 1 base and the J gene lost 1 base, with 17 bases spanning the gap. Germline values: CDR1 SGHVS, CDR2 FNYEAQ. This CDR3 comprises 18 residues.

This sequence joins TRBV10-3 and TRBJ1-5, with D uncertain. V lost 3 bases to trimming and J lost 0 bases, with 12 bases between them. There are 16 residues in the CDR3. The germline V gene encodes CDR1 ENHRY and CDR2 SYGVKD. CDR3 nucleotide sequence: TGTGCCATCAGTGATTCCCGGTCGGGTAGCAATCAGCCCCAGCATTTT. Its translation is CAISDSRSGSNQPQHF.

The CDR3 bases are TGTGCCAGCAGCTTGGAACTCTACTACGAGCAGTACTTC. Translation: CASSLELYYEQYF. The rearrangement uses TRBV5-6 and TRBJ2-7, with D unclear. With 0 bases removed from V and 3 bases from J, the gap between germline ends came to 7 bases. This CDR3 contains 13 residues. Germline CDR1 and CDR2: SGHDT and YYEEEE.

J is TRBJ1-2 and V is TRBV2; no clear D. CDR1 and CDR2 (germline): SNHLY, FYNNEI. The V and J ends lost 6 bases and 5 bases respectively, with 10 bases between them. The CDR3 spans 12 residues. CDR3 amino acids: CASRPTSYGYTF. In nucleotides, the CDR3 is TGTGCCAGCAGACCCACTAGTTATGGCTACACCTTC.

CDR3 sequence reads: CASSLIPPRPGSPHGYTF. As DNA, the CDR3 is TGTGCCAGCAGCTTAATCCCCCCGAGACCAGGGTCCCCACATGGCTACACCTTC. The chain has TRBV7-2 and TRBJ1-2; D may be TRBD1 (5 bases). The CDR3 runs 18 residues. With 2 bases removed from V and 6 bases from J, the gap between germline ends came to 25 bases. CDR1 is SGHTA, CDR2 FQGNSA, per germline. Based on the CDR3 plus reference TRBV7-2 and TRBJ1-2, the full variable domain is GAGVSQSPSNKVTEKGKDVELRCDPISGHTALYWYRQSLGQGLEFLIYFQGNSAPDKSGLPSDRFSAERTGGSVSTLTIQRTQQEDSAVYLCASSLIPPRPGSPHGYTFGSGTRLTVV.

The V and J genes are TRBV24-1 and TRBJ2-3; no firm D call. Germline V gene lookup returns CDR1 KGHDR and CDR2 SFDVKD. There are 15 residues in the CDR3. Trimming removed 5 bases from V and 2 bases from J, with 13 bases in between. DNA of the CDR3: TGTGCCACCAGTGCCCGCGGCGCATACACAGATACGCAGTATTTT. Its translation: CATSARGAYTDTQYF.

This clone turned up a few times. The sample holds other DNA sequences that translate to the same CDR3. The DNA for the CDR3 is TGCGCCAGCAGCTTGACAGGGAACACTGAAGCTTTCTTT. Translation gives CASSLTGNTEAFF. The rearrangement uses TRBV5-1 and TRBJ1-1, with a possible D match to TRBD1 (5 bases). The CDR3 has 13 residues. Germline V gene sequence: CDR1 SGHRS, CDR2 YFSETQ. V was cut by 1 base and J by 1 base, with 5 bases left in between.

J is TRBJ2-2 and V is TRBV7-6; D remains unclear. Trimming removed 1 base at V and 0 bases at J, with 6 bases between. There are 15 residues in the CDR3. The germline V gene has CDR1 SGHVS and CDR2 FNYEAQ. The CDR3 spells CASSLVGANTGELFF. Here the CDR3 DNA reads TGTGCCAGCAGCTTAGTAGGAGCGAACACCGGGGAGCTGTTTTTT.

This clone was seen just once. Mismatch with germline at one junction end may stem from a read error. The same CDR3 also results from other DNA sequences found in this sample. The chain uses TRBV12-5 and TRBJ2-5; D is tentatively TRBD1 or TRBD2 (6 bases each). Germline-derived CDR1 and CDR2 are LGHNT and FRNRAP. There are 17 residues in the CDR3. CDR3 bases: TGTGCTTGTGGTTTGGGGGGCACAGGAGGGCAACAAGAGACCCAGTACTTC. Protein product: CACGLGGTGGQQETQYF.

The V gene is TRBV6-5, the J gene TRBJ2-3; 7 bases agree with TRBD2. Germline loops: CDR1 MNHEY, CDR2 SVGAGI. This CDR3 has 14 amino acids. V lost 6 bases, J lost 2 bases, and 5 bases stayed unmatched. CDR3 region: CASRAGVFTDTQYF. The CDR3 nucleotides read TGTGCCAGCAGGGCGGGGGTCTTCACAGATACGCAGTATTTT.